This note documents a single T cell receptor beta chain sequence. The data derive from a study of shared clonotypes between healthy human individuals. The naive CD8 fraction comprised CD45RO-negative cells positively selected for CCR7 and excluded terminally differentiated effector memory CD45RA+ cells. HIV-negative, healthy adults without recent acute infections or vaccinations were the donors. The donors were all Caucasian adults (living in Nashville, Tennessee). The CDR3 consists of 16 residues. J was trimmed by 10 bases and V by 0 bases; bases with no gene match: 8. Germline CDR1 and CDR2: SGHAT and FQNNGV. Repertoires were generated with immunoSEQ multiplex PCR, while TCRdb's copy carries only in-frame clones and drops some. The sample contains around 2.1 million clones, about 92% of which appear only once.

The chain has TRBV11-2 and TRBJ2-1, with 11 bases matching TRBD1. Sequencing input: naive CD8+ T cells from PBMCs. The sequence was collected from a man between 18 and 35 years old in good health. Some clones in this sample may be carry-over from other donors' samples. CDR3 residues: CASSLDQGQGAREQFF. CDR3 coding DNA: TGTGCCAGCAGCTTAGATCAAGGACAGGGGGCTCGAGAGCAGTTCTTC.